The 10 T cell receptor beta chains below all came from one sample that was sequenced in a study of T cells in Graves' hyperthyroidism and ophthalmopathy. RNA transcripts yielded amplified TCR beta CDR3 regions. RT-PCR in the first round (using the HTBI primer set) targeted the TCR CDR3. Each CDR3 protein is one row after TCRdb ran MiXCR on the multiplex PCR reads. The sample lists around 620,000 distinct CDR3 sequences, 35% to 55% occurring once. The sequenced sample was peripheral blood or thyroid tissue (not recorded which). Receptors were obtained from an adult woman with Graves' disease, either hyperthyroidism or ophthalmopathy (not recorded which).

Here the CDR3 reads CASSFRGYGYGYTF. The CDR3 DNA reads TGTGCCAGCAGCTTCAGGGGCTACGGCTATGGCTACACCTTC. The rearrangement links TRBV13 to TRBJ1-2; weak D call: TRBD1 (6 bases). CDR3 length equals 14 residues. Between the trimmed V and J ends, which lost 3 bases and 4 bases, there was a span of 12 bases. Germline V lookup: CDR1 PRHDT, CDR2 FYEKMQ (reference sequence).

The DNA of the CDR3 is TGCAGTGCCGTTCCTTGGACTAGCGGACCAAATCAAGAGACCCAGTACTTC. Residues: CSAVPWTSGPNQETQYF. The chain employs TRBV20-1 and TRBJ2-5, with 10 bases fitting TRBD2. With 6 bases clipped from V and 2 bases from J, the junction kept 15 bases outside the gene matches. Germline V CDR1 and CDR2: DFQATT, SNEGSKA (reference sequence). CDR3 length equals 17 residues.

Points on this clonotype: One end of the junction is discordant with germline, which a read error may explain. The V call is TRBV12-3 or TRBV12-4, the J call TRBJ2-7; D may be TRBD1 or TRBD2 (5 bases each). The CDR3 spans 10 residues. CDR3 nucleotides: TGTGCCAGCAGTTTTAGAGGGGCTAGCTTC. Amino acids: CASSFRGASF.

About this clonotype: No conserved phenylalanine or tryptophan is present at the end of the CDR3, so a read error is the likely explanation. No DNA is shown, since the ends of the CDR3 on it are uncertain; the CDR3 is the one TCRdb lists. The chain recombines TRBV18 with TRBJ1-1; whether TRBD1, the table's D call, matches the DNA was not checked. CDR1 and CDR2 from the germline V gene are KGHSH and LQKENI. The CDR3 spans 9 residues, counting both ends. CDR3 residues: CASSPGVFS.

J is TRBJ1-1 and V is TRBV12-3 or TRBV12-4, with D unresolved. The V end lost 1 base, the J end lost 4 bases, and 13 bases lay between the germline ends. The CDR3 runs 15 residues. CDR3 in amino acids: CASSLVFVMGTEAFF. CDR3 nucleotide sequence: TGTGCCAGCAGTTTAGTGTTTGTAATGGGCACTGAAGCTTTCTTT.

This chain joins TRBV5-1 and TRBJ2-7, with 8 positions matching TRBD2. Per germline, CDR1 SGHRS and CDR2 YFSETQ. V lost 3 bases and J lost 0; bases outside the gene matches: 5. The CDR3 is 15 residues long. Here the CDR3 reads CASSSGGSPSYEQYF. For the CDR3, the DNA is TGCGCCAGCAGCTCGGGGGGGTCCCCCTCCTACGAGCAGTACTTC.

The table lists this clonotype with a few counts. The rearrangement links TRBV9 to TRBJ2-3; unclear D gene. V lost 2 bases to trimming and J lost 2 bases, with 9 bases between them. The CDR3 runs to 14 residues. The V gene's germline CDR1 is SGDLS and CDR2 YYNGEE. The CDR3 sequence is CASSVGIVTDTQYF. In DNA, the CDR3 is TGTGCCAGCAGCGTTGGGATCGTCACAGATACGCAGTATTTT.

The chain has TRBV2 and TRBJ1-1; tentative D call: TRBD1 (6 bases). Trimming took 3 bases from V and 4 from J, leaving 12 bases between them. CDR1 SNHLY and CDR2 FYNNEI come from the germline V gene. This CDR3 spans 14 amino acids. The CDR3 bases are TGTGCCAGCAGTGATAGGGGGGCTGGCACTGAAGCTTTCTTT. It yields the protein CASSDRGAGTEAFF.

Many counts were recorded for this clonotype. This CDR3 is CASSRSIQETQYF. DNA for the CDR3: TGTGCCAGCAGCCGGAGCATTCAAGAGACCCAGTACTTC. The chain recombines TRBV7-3 with TRBJ2-5, with D uncertain. Germline lookup yields CDR1 SGHTA and CDR2 FQGTGA. The V end was cut by 5 bases, the J end by 2 bases, with 9 bases between. This CDR3 spans 13 amino acids.

This clonotype has a count of ten or more. The V call is TRBV6-6, the J call TRBJ2-2, with TRBD2 matching over 7 bases. The germline CDR1 and CDR2 sequences are MNHNY and SVGAGI (reference sequence). This CDR3 has 13 amino acids. V lost 10 bases, J lost 8 bases, and 10 bases stayed unmatched. This CDR3 reads CATLPSAGGELFF. The CDR3 DNA is TGTGCCACTCTCCCGTCAGCGGGAGGGGAGCTGTTTTTT.